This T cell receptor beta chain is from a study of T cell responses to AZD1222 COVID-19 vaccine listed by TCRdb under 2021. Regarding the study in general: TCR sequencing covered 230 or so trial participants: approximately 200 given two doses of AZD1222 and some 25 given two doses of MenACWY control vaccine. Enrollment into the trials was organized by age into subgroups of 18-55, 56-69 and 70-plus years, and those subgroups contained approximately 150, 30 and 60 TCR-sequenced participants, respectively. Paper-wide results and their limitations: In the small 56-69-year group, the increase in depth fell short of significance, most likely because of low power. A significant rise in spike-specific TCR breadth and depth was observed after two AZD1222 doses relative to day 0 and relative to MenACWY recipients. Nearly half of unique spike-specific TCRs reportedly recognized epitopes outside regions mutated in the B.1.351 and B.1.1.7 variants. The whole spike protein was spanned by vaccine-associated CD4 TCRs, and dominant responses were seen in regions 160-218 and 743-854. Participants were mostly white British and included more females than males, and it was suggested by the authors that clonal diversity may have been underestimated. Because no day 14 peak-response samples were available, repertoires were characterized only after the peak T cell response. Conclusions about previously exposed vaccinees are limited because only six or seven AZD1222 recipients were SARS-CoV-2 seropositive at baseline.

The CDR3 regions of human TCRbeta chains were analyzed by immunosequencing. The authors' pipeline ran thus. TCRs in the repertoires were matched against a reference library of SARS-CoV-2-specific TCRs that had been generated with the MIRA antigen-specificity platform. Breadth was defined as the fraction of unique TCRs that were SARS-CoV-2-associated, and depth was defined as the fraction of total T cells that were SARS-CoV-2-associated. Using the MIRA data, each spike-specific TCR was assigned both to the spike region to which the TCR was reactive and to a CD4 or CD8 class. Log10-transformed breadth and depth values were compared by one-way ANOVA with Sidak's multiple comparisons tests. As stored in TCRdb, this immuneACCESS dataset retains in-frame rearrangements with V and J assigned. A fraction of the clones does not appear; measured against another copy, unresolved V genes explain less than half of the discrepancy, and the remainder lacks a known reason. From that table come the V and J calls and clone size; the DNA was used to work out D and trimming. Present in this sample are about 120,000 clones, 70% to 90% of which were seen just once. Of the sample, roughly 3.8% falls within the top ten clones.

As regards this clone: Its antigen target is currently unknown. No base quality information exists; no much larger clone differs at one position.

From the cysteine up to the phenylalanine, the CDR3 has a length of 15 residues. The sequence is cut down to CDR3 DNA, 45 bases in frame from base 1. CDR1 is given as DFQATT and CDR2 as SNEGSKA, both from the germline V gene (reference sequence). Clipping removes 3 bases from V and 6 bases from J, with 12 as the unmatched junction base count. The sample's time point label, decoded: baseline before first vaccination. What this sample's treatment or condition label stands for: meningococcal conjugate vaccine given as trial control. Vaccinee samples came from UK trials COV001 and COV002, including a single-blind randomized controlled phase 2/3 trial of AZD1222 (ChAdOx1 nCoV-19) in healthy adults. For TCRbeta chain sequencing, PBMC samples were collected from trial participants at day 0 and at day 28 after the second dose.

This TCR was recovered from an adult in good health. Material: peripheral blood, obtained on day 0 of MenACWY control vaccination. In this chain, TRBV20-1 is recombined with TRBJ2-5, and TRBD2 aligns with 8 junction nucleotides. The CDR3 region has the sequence CSASGSGDQGKTQYF. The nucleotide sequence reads TGCAGTGCTAGTGGTAGCGGGGACCAGGGAAAGACCCAGTACTTC.